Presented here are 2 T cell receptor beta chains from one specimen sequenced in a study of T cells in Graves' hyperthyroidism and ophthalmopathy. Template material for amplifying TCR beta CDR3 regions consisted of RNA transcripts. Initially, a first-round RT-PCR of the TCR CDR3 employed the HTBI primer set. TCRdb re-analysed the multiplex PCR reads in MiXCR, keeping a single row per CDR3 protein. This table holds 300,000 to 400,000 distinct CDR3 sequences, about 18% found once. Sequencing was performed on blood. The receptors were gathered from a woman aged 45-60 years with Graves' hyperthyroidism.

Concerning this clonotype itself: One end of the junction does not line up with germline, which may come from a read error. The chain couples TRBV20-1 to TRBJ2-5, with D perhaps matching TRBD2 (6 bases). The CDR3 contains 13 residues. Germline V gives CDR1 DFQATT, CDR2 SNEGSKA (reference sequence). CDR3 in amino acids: CSALPEGQETQYF. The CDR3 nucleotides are TGCAGTGCTCTCCCGGAGGGGCAAGAAACCCAGTACTTC.

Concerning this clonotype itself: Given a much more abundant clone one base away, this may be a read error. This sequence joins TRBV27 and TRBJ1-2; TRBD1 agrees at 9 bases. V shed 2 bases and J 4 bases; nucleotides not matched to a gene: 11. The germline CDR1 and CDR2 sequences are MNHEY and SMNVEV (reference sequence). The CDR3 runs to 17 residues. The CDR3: CASSLGPGTGSIYGYTF. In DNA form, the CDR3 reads TGTGCCAGCAGTTTAGGGCCCGGGACAGGGAGCATCTATGGCTACACCTTC.